This TCR beta chain was profiled in a study of blood T cell repertoires in COVID-19. The method was immunoSEQ multiplex PCR; TCRdb's version includes in-frame clones alone and lacks a portion of them. The data show around 49,000 clones, approximately 93% seen once. Material for sequencing was peripheral blood. This sequence originates from a man aged 60 to 69 with COVID-19, enrolled during active disease.

This chain's CDR3 is CASKQDRGRNQPQHF. CDR3 nucleotide sequence: TGTGCCAGCAAACAGGACAGGGGTCGAAATCAGCCCCAGCATTTT. V usage is TRBV19 and J usage is TRBJ1-5; 9 nucleotides align to TRBD1. Trimming cost V 9 bases and J 4 bases; bases outside gene matches: 10. The germline V gene encodes CDR1 LNHDA and CDR2 SQIVND (reference sequence). CDR3 length equals 15 residues.